The 23 T cell receptor beta chains presented below share a single source sample, sequenced in a study of cytomegalovirus exposure and HLA in healthy donors (dated by TCRdb to 2016 to 2017). Library generation was performed with the immunoSEQ multiplex PCR assay. For the multiplex PCR, a mixture combining 60 forward primers for TCR Vbeta segments and 13 reverse primers for TCR Jbeta segments was used. TCRdb stores this immuneACCESS table with in-frame sequences only. Part of the clones is absent; in the studies checked, under half of the shortfall reflects unresolved V genes, and no reason is known for the rest. The sample contains 95,000 to 150,000 clones, approximately 72% of them found a single time. 8.2% of the sample comes from the top ten. Sequencing was carried out using PBMCs. Source of these receptors: a woman aged 40 to 55 in good health and CMV-seropositive.

The chain recombines TRBV6-5 with TRBJ1-6; D might be TRBD1 (5 bases). This CDR3 has 16 residues. Looked up from germline, CDR1 is MNHEY and CDR2 is SVGAGI. Trimming cost V 2 bases and J 10 bases, with 18 bases left between them. The CDR3 DNA reads TGTGCCAGCAGTTACGGGGGGGTTTTATCTGGATCACCCCTCCACTTT. This codes for CASSYGGVLSGSPLHF.

The rearrangement uses TRBV15 and TRBJ2-5; 7 bases match TRBD2. In germline, CDR1 is LNHNV, CDR2 YYDKDF (reference sequence). After removal of 9 bases from V and 3 bases from J, the junction contained 19 bases not matched to a gene. The CDR3 runs to 17 residues. The CDR3 sequence is CATAKGSERGGEETQYF. DNA for the CDR3: TGTGCCACAGCAAAGGGTTCTGAGCGGGGAGGAGAAGAGACCCAGTACTTC.

The chain couples TRBV7-2 to TRBJ1-2; possibly TRBD1 for D (6 bases). This CDR3 region has 15 residues. Germline CDR1 is SGHTA and CDR2 is FQGNSA. With 4 bases removed from V and 8 bases from J, the gap between germline ends came to 20 bases. The CDR3 DNA is TGTGCCAGCAGCTCAACAGGGCCAGACCCTCGCGGCTACACCTTC. Protein product: CASSSTGPDPRGYTF.

The chain uses TRBV10-3 and TRBJ2-7; 7 bases align to TRBD1. The CDR3 totals 14 residues. Germline CDR1 reads ENHRY; CDR2 reads SYGVKD. J was trimmed by 0 bases and V by 5 bases; bases with no gene match: 4. DNA for the CDR3: TGTGCCATCAGTTTGGACAGGACCTCCTACGAGCAGTACTTC. It translates to CAISLDRTSYEQYF.

The rearrangement joins TRBV29-1 to TRBJ2-7; 7 bases are a match to TRBD1. The V gene end was trimmed by 6 bases and the J gene end by 0 bases; junction bases not matched to a gene: 8. CDR1 is SQVTM and CDR2 is ANQGSEA in the germline V gene. The CDR3 is 14 amino acids. CDR3 nucleotide sequence: TGCAGCGTCGAGCCTACAGGGGACTCCTACGAGCAGTACTTC. Translation gives CSVEPTGDSYEQYF.

J is TRBJ1-2 and V is TRBV10-3, with 7 nucleotides matching TRBD1. Germline CDR1 is ENHRY and CDR2 is SYGVKD. This CDR3 is 15 amino acids long. The V gene end was trimmed by 2 bases and the J gene end by 4 bases; junction bases not matched to a gene: 7. The CDR3 DNA reads as TGTGCCATCAGTGAGGAGGGGGCCGGCGGCTATGGCTACACCTTC. Residues: CAISEEGAGGYGYTF.

The J gene is TRBJ2-7, the V gene TRBV5-6, with a possible D match to TRBD1 (5 bases). The CDR3 is 13 amino acids. V lost 1 base, J lost 2 bases, and 7 bases lay in between. Germline CDR1 and CDR2: SGHDT and YYEEEE. The CDR3 reads CASSLSRAYEQYF. Here the CDR3 DNA reads TGTGCCAGCAGCTTGTCCAGGGCCTACGAGCAGTACTTC. Full variable domain (rest looked up from reference TRBV5-6 and TRBJ2-7): DAGVTQSPTHLIKTRGQQVTLRCSPKSGHDTVSWYQQALGQGPQFIFQYYEEEERQRGNFPDRFSGHQFPNYSSELNVNALLLGDSALYLCASSLSRAYEQYFGPGTRLTVT.

The chain is built from TRBV7-2 and TRBJ1-2, with D unclear. Germline V CDR1 and CDR2: SGHTA, FQGNSA. Trimming removed 4 bases at V and 10 bases at J, with 25 bases between. The CDR3 has 16 amino acids. The CDR3 loop reads CASSSPSGSTAPYYTF. CDR3 sequence (DNA): TGTGCCAGCAGCTCTCCTTCCGGGAGTACGGCCCCTTACTACACCTTC.

The chain combines TRBV5-1 with TRBJ2-1; the D gene is possibly TRBD1 (6 bases). Germline assignment: CDR1 SGHRS and CDR2 YFSETQ. Between the trimmed V and J ends, which lost 0 bases and 2 bases, there was a span of 9 bases. The CDR3 runs 15 residues. This CDR3 is CASSLDRVTYNEQFF. CDR3 coding DNA: TGCGCCAGCAGCTTGGACAGGGTAACCTACAATGAGCAGTTCTTC.

CDR3 sequence (DNA): TGTGCCAGCAGCCAAGATCGGTCAGGTGAGCTCTATGGCTACACCTTC. Amino acid sequence: CASSQDRSGELYGYTF. The chain recombines TRBV4-2 with TRBJ1-2; D is undetermined. The CDR3 runs 16 residues. Trimming took 0 bases from V and 4 from J, leaving 15 bases between them. Germline V gene lookup returns CDR1 LGHNA and CDR2 YNFKEQ.

The chain carries TRBV6-5 and TRBJ1-1; D remains ambiguous. The V end lost 2 bases, the J end lost 6 bases, and 19 bases lay between the germline ends. CDR1 is MNHEY, CDR2 SVGAGI, per germline. The CDR3 has 16 amino acids. As DNA, the CDR3 is TGTGCCAGCAGTTACGGTGGAGGCTTAAAAGGGCCTGAAGCTTTCTTT. Translation gives CASSYGGGLKGPEAFF.

This clone was seen more than once but under ten times. The chain carries TRBV15 and TRBJ2-1; D gene ambiguous. From germline, CDR1 is LNHNV and CDR2 YYDKDF (reference sequence). CDR3 length: 13 amino acids. V lost 1 base and J 2 bases, leaving 3 bases between the germline ends. The CDR3 nucleotides read TGTGCCACCAGCAGAGCGGCCTACAATGAGCAGTTCTTC. This translates into CATSRAAYNEQFF.

J is TRBJ1-2 and V is TRBV6-5; D is perhaps TRBD1 (6 bases). CDR1 MNHEY and CDR2 SVGAGI come from the germline V gene. The CDR3 has 15 amino acids. Trimming left V 2 bases short and J 3 bases short, with 13 bases between. The CDR3 DNA reads TGTGCCAGCAGTTACGAAGGTGGGGGCTACTATGGCTACACCTTC. Protein sequence: CASSYEGGGYYGYTF.

The chain recombines TRBV25-1 with TRBJ2-6; D not resolved. The CDR3 totals 15 residues. The germline V gene encodes CDR1 MGHDK and CDR2 SYGVNS. The V gene lost 7 bases and the J gene lost 0 bases, with 10 bases spanning the gap. Here the CDR3 reads CASTPRGSGANVLTF. The CDR3, as DNA: TGTGCCAGCACCCCCCGAGGCTCTGGGGCCAACGTCCTGACTTTC.

The V gene is TRBV11-2, the J gene TRBJ2-7; D remains ambiguous. The CDR3 runs to 14 residues. With 5 bases removed from V and 6 bases from J, the gap between germline ends came to 17 bases. Germline values: CDR1 SGHAT, CDR2 FQNNGV. In DNA, the CDR3 is TGTGCCAGCAGCCCCCCGGCTAGTATCTTCGAGCAGTACTTC. Protein: CASSPPASIFEQYF.

In its sample, this clone was seen a few times. This rearrangement joins TRBV5-4 to TRBJ2-1, with no clear D. V lost 2 bases and J lost 0, with 12 bases in between. The CDR3 has 16 amino acids. Germline CDR1 and CDR2: SGHNT and YYREEE (reference sequence). The CDR3 loop reads CASSLSPRSSYNEQFF. In nucleotides, the CDR3 is TGTGCCAGCAGCTTATCCCCGCGGAGCTCCTACAATGAGCAGTTCTTC.

This chain uses TRBV2 with TRBJ2-2; D might be TRBD2 (6 bases). Trimming left V 6 bases short and J 3 bases short, with 11 bases between. Germline V gene sequence: CDR1 SNHLY, CDR2 FYNNEI. The CDR3 covers 14 residues. The CDR3 nucleotides are TGTGCCAGCAGACCCCGGGACTACACCGGGGAGCTGTTTTTT. As protein: CASRPRDYTGELFF.

V is TRBV5-1 and J is TRBJ1-1; TRBD1 matches at 9 bases. Trimming took 0 bases from V and 6 from J; bases not matched to a gene: 3. The length of the CDR3 is 14 residues. Per the germline V gene, CDR1 is SGHRS and CDR2 is YFSETQ. The CDR3 here is CASSLDRGRAEAFF. CDR3 coding DNA: TGCGCCAGCAGCTTGGACAGGGGGCGAGCTGAAGCTTTCTTT.

This clone was found once. The chain combines TRBV4-3 with TRBJ1-5; D gene uncertain. Germline CDR1 reads LGHNA; CDR2 reads YSLEER. Trimming left V 0 bases short and J 2 bases short, with 17 bases between. The CDR3 contains 18 residues. The CDR3 DNA follows: TGCGCCAGCAGCCAAGATCTAATACGGGTCGAAGGCAATCAGCCCCAGCATTTT. This gives the protein CASSQDLIRVEGNQPQHF.

The chain employs TRBV6-5 and TRBJ2-1; D call uncertain. The V end lost 2 bases, the J end lost 5 bases, and 7 bases lay between the germline ends. The CDR3 loop spans 13 amino acids. Germline V lookup: CDR1 MNHEY, CDR2 SVGAGI. Written as DNA, the CDR3 is TGTGCCAGCAGTTACAACAGTAACAATGAGCAGTTCTTC. Encoded protein: CASSYNSNNEQFF.

This clone has just one count. The chain uses TRBV5-1 and TRBJ2-2; TRBD1 agrees at 9 bases. Germline CDR1 reads SGHRS; CDR2 reads YFSETQ. The V segment lost 6 bases and the J segment 6 bases; nucleotides outside the gene matches: 6. The CDR3 is 14 residues long. The CDR3 loop is CASTPGTGPGELFF. The CDR3 DNA is TGCGCCAGCACCCCGGGGACAGGGCCCGGGGAGCTGTTTTTT.

The table lists this clone with a few counts. The chain joins TRBV5-1 to TRBJ2-3, with D unresolved. The CDR3 length is 15 residues. Germline CDR1 and CDR2: SGHRS and YFSETQ. With 1 base removed from V and 2 bases from J, the gap between germline ends came to 11 bases. CDR3 protein: CASSLQSGNTDTQYF. The CDR3 bases are TGCGCCAGCAGCTTGCAGTCAGGCAACACAGATACGCAGTATTTT.

The chain joins TRBV9 to TRBJ2-3; no clear D gene. With 0 bases removed from V and 2 bases from J, the gap between germline ends came to 10 bases. Germline values: CDR1 SGDLS, CDR2 YYNGEE. The CDR3 has 15 residues. The CDR3 is CASSVVGGYTDTQYF. The CDR3 DNA sequence: TGTGCCAGCAGCGTAGTTGGCGGTTACACAGATACGCAGTATTTT.